This T cell receptor (beta chain) was recorded in a study of Graves' ophthalmopathy and Graves' hyperthyroidism. Germline CDR1 and CDR2: SGHNT and YYREEE (reference sequence). Trimming cost V 6 bases and J 0 bases; bases outside gene matches: 3. The CDR3 covers 14 residues. Amplification of the TCR beta CDR3 regions used RNA transcripts (as template). HTBI primers primed a first-round RT-PCR, and a second-round multiplex PCR followed. Each CDR3 protein gets one entry after TCRdb re-called the multiplex PCR reads with MiXCR. The sample has around 1.1 million distinct CDR3 sequences, 35% to 40% seen once. This clonotype turned up a few times.

Source material: peripheral blood or thyroid tissue (not recorded which). The origin of this receptor is an adult man with Graves' hyperthyroidism. V gene TRBV5-4 combines with J gene TRBJ1-1; TRBD1 agrees at 9 bases. This CDR3 is CASNRQGVNTEAFF. As DNA, the CDR3 is TGTGCCAGCAACCGACAGGGGGTGAACACTGAAGCTTTCTTT.